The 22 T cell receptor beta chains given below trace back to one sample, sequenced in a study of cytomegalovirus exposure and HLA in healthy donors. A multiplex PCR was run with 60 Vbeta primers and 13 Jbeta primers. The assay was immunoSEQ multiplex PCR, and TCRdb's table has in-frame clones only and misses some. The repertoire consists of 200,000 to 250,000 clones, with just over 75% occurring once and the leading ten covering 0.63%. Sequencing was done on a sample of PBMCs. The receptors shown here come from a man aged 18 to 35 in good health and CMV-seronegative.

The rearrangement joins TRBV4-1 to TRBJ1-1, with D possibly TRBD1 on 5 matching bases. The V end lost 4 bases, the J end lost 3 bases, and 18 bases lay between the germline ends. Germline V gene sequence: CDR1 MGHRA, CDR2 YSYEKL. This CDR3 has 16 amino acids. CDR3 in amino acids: CASSLLGSGFDTEAFF. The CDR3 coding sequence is TGCGCCAGCAGCCTCCTAGGTTCAGGGTTTGACACTGAAGCTTTCTTT.

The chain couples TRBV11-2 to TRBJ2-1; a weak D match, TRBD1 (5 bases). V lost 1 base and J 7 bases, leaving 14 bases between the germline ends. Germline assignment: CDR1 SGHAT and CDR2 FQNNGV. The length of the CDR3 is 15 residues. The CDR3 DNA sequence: TGTGCCAGCAGCTTAGGGCCAATCAAGGGGAATGAGCAGTTCTTC. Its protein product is CASSLGPIKGNEQFF.

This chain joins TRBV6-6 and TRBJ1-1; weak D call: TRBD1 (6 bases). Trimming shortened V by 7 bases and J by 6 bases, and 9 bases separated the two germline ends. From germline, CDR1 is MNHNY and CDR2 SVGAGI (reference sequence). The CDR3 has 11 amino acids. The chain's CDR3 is CASIQGPEAFF. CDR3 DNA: TGTGCCAGCATACAGGGTCCTGAAGCTTTCTTT.

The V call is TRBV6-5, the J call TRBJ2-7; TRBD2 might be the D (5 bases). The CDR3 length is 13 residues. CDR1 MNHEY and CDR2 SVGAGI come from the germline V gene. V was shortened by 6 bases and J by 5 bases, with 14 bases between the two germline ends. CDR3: CASSQTNLDEQYF. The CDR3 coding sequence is TGTGCCAGCAGCCAGACTAATTTAGACGAGCAGTACTTC.

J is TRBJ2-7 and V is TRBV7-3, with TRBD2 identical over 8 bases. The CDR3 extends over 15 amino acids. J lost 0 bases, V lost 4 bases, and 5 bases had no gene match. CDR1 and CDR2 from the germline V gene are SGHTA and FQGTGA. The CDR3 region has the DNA TGTGCCAGCAGCTACACTAGCGGCAGCTCCTACGAGCAGTACTTC. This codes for CASSYTSGSSYEQYF.

The CDR3 reads CASSLAIRTEQETQYF. The CDR3 nucleotides read TGTGCCAGCAGCTTGGCCATCAGGACAGAGCAAGAGACCCAGTACTTC. The chain links TRBV5-6 to TRBJ2-5, with D possibly TRBD1 on 6 matching bases. Germline V gene data show CDR1 as SGHDT and CDR2 as YYEEEE. V was pared by 0 bases and J by 2 bases, with 14 bases between. CDR3 size: 16 residues.

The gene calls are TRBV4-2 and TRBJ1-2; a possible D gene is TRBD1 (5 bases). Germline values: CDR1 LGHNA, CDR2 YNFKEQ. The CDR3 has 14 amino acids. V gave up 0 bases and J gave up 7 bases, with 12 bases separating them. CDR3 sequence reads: CASSQDSPGVGYTF. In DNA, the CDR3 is TGTGCCAGCAGCCAAGATTCCCCGGGGGTTGGCTACACCTTC.

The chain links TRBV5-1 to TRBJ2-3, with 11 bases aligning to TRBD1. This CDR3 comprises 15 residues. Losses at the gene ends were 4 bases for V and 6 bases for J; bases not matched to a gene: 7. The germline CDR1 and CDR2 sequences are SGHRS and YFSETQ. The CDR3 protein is CASSPGQGATDTQYF. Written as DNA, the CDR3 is TGCGCCAGCAGCCCAGGACAGGGGGCAACTGATACGCAGTATTTT.

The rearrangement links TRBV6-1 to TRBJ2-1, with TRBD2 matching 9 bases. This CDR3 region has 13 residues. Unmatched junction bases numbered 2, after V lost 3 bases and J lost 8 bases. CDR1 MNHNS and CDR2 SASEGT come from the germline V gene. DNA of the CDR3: TGTGCCAGCAGTGATCAGCGGGAGGATGAGCAGTTCTTC. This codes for CASSDQREDEQFF.

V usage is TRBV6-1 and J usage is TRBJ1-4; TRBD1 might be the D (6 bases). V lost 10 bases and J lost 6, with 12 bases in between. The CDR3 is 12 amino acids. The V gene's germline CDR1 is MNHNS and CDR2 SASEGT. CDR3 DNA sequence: TGTGCCATAACGGACAGCTATGAAAAACTGTTTTTT. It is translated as CAITDSYEKLFF.

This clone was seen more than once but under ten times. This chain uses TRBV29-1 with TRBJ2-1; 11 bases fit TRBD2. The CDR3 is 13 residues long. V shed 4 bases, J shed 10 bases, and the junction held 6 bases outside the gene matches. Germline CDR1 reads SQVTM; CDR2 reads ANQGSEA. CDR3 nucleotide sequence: TGCAGCGTTGCGCTAGCGGGAGGAAGGGAGCAGTTCTTC. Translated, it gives CSVALAGGREQFF.

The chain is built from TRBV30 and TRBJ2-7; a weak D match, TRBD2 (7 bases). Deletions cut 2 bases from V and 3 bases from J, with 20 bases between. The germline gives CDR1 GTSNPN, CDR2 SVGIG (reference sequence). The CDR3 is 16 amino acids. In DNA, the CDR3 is TGTGCCTGGAGTCCCTGGGACACGGGAGGCGGCTACGAGCAGTACTTC. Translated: CAWSPWDTGGGYEQYF.

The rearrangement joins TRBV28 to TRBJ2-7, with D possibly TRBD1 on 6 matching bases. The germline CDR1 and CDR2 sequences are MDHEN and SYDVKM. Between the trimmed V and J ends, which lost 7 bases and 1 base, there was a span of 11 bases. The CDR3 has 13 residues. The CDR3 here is CASNGDKSYEQYF. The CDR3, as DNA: TGTGCCAGCAATGGGGACAAGTCCTACGAGCAGTACTTC.

CDR3 protein: CASLTAGFSTDTQYF. As DNA, the CDR3 is TGTGCCAGTCTGACGGCGGGTTTTAGCACAGATACGCAGTATTTT. V usage is TRBV2 and J usage is TRBJ2-3, with a tentative D call TRBD2 (5 bases). V was pared by 9 bases and J by 0 bases, with 16 bases between. This CDR3 comprises 15 residues. Looked up from germline, CDR1 is SNHLY and CDR2 is FYNNEI.

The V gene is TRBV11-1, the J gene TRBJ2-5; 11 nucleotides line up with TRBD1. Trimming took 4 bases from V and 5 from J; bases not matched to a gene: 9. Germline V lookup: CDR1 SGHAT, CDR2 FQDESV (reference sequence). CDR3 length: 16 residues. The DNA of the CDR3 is TGTGCCAGCAGCTCGACGGACAGGGGGCGCAAGGAGACCCAGTACTTC. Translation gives CASSSTDRGRKETQYF.

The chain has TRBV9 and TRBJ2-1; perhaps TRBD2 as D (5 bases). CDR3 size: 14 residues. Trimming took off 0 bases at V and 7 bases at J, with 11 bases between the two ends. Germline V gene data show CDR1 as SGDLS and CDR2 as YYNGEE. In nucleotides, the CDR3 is TGTGCCAGCAGCGTAGGTAGCGCTGGGAATGAGCAGTTCTTC. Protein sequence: CASSVGSAGNEQFF.

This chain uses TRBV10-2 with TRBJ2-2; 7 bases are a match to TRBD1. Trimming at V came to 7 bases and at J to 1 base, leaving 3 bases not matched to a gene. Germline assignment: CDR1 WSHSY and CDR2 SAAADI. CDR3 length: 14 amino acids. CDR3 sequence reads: CASKGAQNTGELFF. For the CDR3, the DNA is TGCGCCAGCAAGGGGGCCCAGAACACCGGGGAGCTGTTTTTT.

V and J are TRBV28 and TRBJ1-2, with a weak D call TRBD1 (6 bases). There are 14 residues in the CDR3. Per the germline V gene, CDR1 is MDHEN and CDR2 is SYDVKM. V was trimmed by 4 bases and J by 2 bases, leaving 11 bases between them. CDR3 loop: CASSSGQNNYGYTF. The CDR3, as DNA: TGTGCCAGCAGTTCAGGACAGAACAACTATGGCTACACCTTC.

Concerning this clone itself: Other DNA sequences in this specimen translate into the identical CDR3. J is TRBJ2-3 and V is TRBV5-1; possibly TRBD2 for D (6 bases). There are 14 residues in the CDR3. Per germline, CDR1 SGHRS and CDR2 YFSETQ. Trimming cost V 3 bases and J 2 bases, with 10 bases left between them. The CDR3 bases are TGCGCCAGCAGCTCGGGACTTGTCACAGATACGCAGTATTTT. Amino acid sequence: CASSSGLVTDTQYF.

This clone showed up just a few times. CDR3 protein: CATKTGVYGYTF. The CDR3 DNA sequence: TGTGCCACAAAGACAGGGGTCTATGGCTACACCTTC. The chain couples TRBV27 to TRBJ1-2; 8 bases align to TRBD1. With V trimmed by 10 bases and J by 4 bases, 5 bases remained unmatched. The germline V gene has CDR1 MNHEY and CDR2 SMNVEV (reference sequence). This CDR3 is 12 amino acids long.

The CDR3 DNA reads TGTGCCTCGTCAACCGGGACAGGAACCATTTTTGATGGCTACACCTTC. Amino acids: CASSTGTGTIFDGYTF. This chain connects TRBV19 to TRBJ1-2; 8 bases are a match to TRBD1. The length of the CDR3 is 16 residues. V lost 11 bases and J lost 6; bases outside the gene matches: 20. The germline V gene has CDR1 LNHDA and CDR2 SQIVND (reference sequence).

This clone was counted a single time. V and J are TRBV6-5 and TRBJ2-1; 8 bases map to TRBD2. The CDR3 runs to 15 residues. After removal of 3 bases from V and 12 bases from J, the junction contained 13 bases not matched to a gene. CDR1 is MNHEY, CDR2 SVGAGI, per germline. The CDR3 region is CASSYSGGLWKGQFF. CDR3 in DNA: TGTGCCAGCAGTTATTCGGGGGGGCTATGGAAGGGGCAGTTCTTC.